One and the same sample provided the 28 T cell receptor beta chains below, sequenced in a study of neurological immune-mediated disorders. TCRdb re-analysed the 5' RACE reads in MiXCR, keeping a single row per CDR3 protein. The sample yields fewer than 35,000 distinct CDR3 sequences, around 3.4% seen once. The specimen was PBMCs. These receptors all come from a woman aged 25-40 years with multiple sclerosis.

V and J are TRBV18 and TRBJ1-2; TRBD1 matches 10 bases. This CDR3 comprises 14 residues. Germline V gene sequence: CDR1 KGHSH, CDR2 LQKENI. V lost 4 bases and J lost 8; bases outside the gene matches: 7. CDR3: CASSRQGASRGYTF. The CDR3 DNA is TGTGCCAGCTCACGACAGGGGGCGAGCCGGGGCTACACCTTC.

This clonotype was counted a few times. The V and J genes are TRBV18 and TRBJ1-5; D uncertain. This CDR3 is 15 amino acids long. V was trimmed by 6 bases and J by 6 bases, leaving 18 bases between them. Germline V lookup: CDR1 KGHSH, CDR2 LQKENI. CDR3 nucleotides: TGTGCCAGCTCGTCAGGAGGTTTGTCGACTCAGCCCCAGCATTTT. Its translation: CASSSGGLSTQPQHF. Supplemented by reference TRBV18 and TRBJ1-5, the full variable domain reads NAGVMQNPRHLVRRRGQEARLRCSPMKGHSHVYWYRQLPEEGLKFMVYLQKENIIDESGMPKERFSAEFPKEGPSILRIQQVVRGDSAAYFCASSSGGLSTQPQHFGDGTRLSIL.

This clonotype was seen many times. V usage is TRBV7-9 and J usage is TRBJ2-7, with 11 positions matching TRBD1. There are 17 residues in the CDR3. V lost 5 bases to trimming and J lost 6 bases; unmatched junction nucleotides: 15. In germline, CDR1 is SEHNR, CDR2 FQNEAQ (reference sequence). The CDR3 sequence: CASSKATGQGASFEQYF. CDR3 nucleotides: TGTGCCAGCAGCAAAGCCACCGGACAGGGGGCAAGCTTCGAGCAGTACTTC.

This clonotype was seen ten or more times. V usage is TRBV5-1 and J usage is TRBJ2-7, with TRBD1 matching 7 bases. Germline CDR1 and CDR2: SGHRS and YFSETQ. The CDR3 runs 13 residues. V gave up 4 bases and J gave up 6 bases; unmatched junction bases: 7. The CDR3 reads CASSPLDRVEQYF. The DNA of the CDR3 is TGCGCCAGCAGCCCGCTCGACAGGGTCGAGCAGTACTTC. Based on the CDR3 plus reference TRBV5-1 and TRBJ2-7, the full variable domain is KAGVTQTPRYLIKTRGQQVTLSCSPISGHRSVSWYQQTPGQGLQFLFEYFSETQRNKGNFPGRFSGRQFSNSRSEMNVSTLELGDSALYLCASSPLDRVEQYFGPGTRLTVT.

There are many counts of this clonotype. The V and J genes are TRBV6-5 and TRBJ2-5, with D perhaps assigned TRBD1 or TRBD2 (7 bases each). CDR3 length: 13 amino acids. Germline-derived CDR1 and CDR2 are MNHEY and SVGAGI. V was clipped by 8 bases and J by 1 base, with 11 bases between them. Here the CDR3 reads CASQGGAQETQYF. The CDR3 bases are TGTGCCAGCCAGGGGGGGGCCCAAGAGACCCAGTACTTC.

The chain links TRBV6-6 to TRBJ1-3; tentatively, D is TRBD1 (6 bases). Germline V gives CDR1 MNHNY, CDR2 SVGAGI (reference sequence). Trimming removed 6 bases from V and 3 bases from J, with 12 bases in between. The CDR3 contains 14 residues. CDR3 amino acids: CASRIQGRGNTIYF. The CDR3 coding sequence is TGTGCCAGCAGAATACAGGGCCGTGGAAACACCATATATTTT.

For this clonotype: The junction and the germline gene differ at one end; a read error may be behind it. The chain carries TRBV20-1 and TRBJ1-5; D is uncertain. The CDR3 contains 13 residues. CDR1 and CDR2 (germline): DFQATT, SNEGSKA (reference sequence). The DNA for the CDR3 is TGCAGTGCTAGAGAGGGCACCAATCAGCCCCAGAATTTT. Protein sequence: CSAREGTNQPQNF.

This clonotype came up many times. This rearrangement joins TRBV5-1 to TRBJ1-5; D might be TRBD1 (5 bases). V was clipped by 4 bases and J by 7 bases, with 15 bases between them. CDR3 length: 14 amino acids. CDR1 is SGHRS, CDR2 YFSETQ, per germline. The CDR3 loop is CASSAGGGGQPQHF. The CDR3 DNA sequence: TGCGCCAGCAGCGCTGGTGGGGGGGGACAGCCCCAGCATTTT.

The sample holds many counts of this clonotype. The CDR3 coding sequence is TGTGCCAGCAGTTTATGGCTCGGCAGAATGAACTATGGCTACACCTTC. Amino acid sequence: CASSLWLGRMNYGYTF. The rearrangement uses TRBV7-8 and TRBJ1-2; no definite D call. The CDR3 totals 16 residues. Trimming left V 6 bases short and J 2 bases short, with 19 bases between. Germline V CDR1 and CDR2: SGHVS, FQNEAQ.

This clonotype was observed at least ten times. J is TRBJ2-1 and V is TRBV29-1; D is unclear. The V gene's germline CDR1 is SQVTM and CDR2 ANQGSEA. The CDR3 totals 10 residues. V gave up 7 bases and J gave up 5 bases, with 6 bases separating them. In nucleotides, the CDR3 is TGCAGCGCGTACAACAATGAGCAGTTCTTC. Protein product: CSAYNNEQFF.

This clonotype appeared many times. This chain uses TRBV4-3 with TRBJ2-2; 7 bases line up with TRBD2. The trim removed 3 bases at V and 6 bases at J, leaving 13 bases unmatched. The CDR3 extends over 17 amino acids. Germline loops: CDR1 LGHNA, CDR2 YSLEER. CDR3 nucleotides: TGCGCCAGCAGCCAGCTATCAAGAGCGGGAAACCCCGGGGAGCTGTTTTTT. Protein sequence: CASSQLSRAGNPGELFF.

This clonotype was counted many times. The rearrangement uses TRBV20-1 and TRBJ2-7; D remains ambiguous. There are 13 residues in the CDR3. V was pared by 1 base and J by 2 bases, with 9 bases between. CDR1 and CDR2 from the germline V gene are DFQATT and SNEGSKA (reference sequence). The CDR3: CSARVVGTYEQYF. CDR3 DNA sequence: TGCAGTGCTAGAGTCGTGGGTACCTACGAGCAGTACTTC.

At least ten counts were recorded for this clonotype. The chain links TRBV4-3 to TRBJ2-3; 8 positions match TRBD2. Germline values: CDR1 LGHNA, CDR2 YSLEER. Trimming took 3 bases from V and 2 from J; bases not matched to a gene: 16. The CDR3 has 19 residues. The CDR3 DNA reads as TGCGCCAGCAGCCACCCCAAGGGTAGCGGGGCATCTTACACAGATACGCAGTATTTT. Translation: CASSHPKGSGASYTDTQYF.

This clonotype was observed many times. This chain connects TRBV24-1 to TRBJ2-5; 13 bases agree with TRBD2. The V gene's germline CDR1 is KGHDR and CDR2 SFDVKD. Trimming at V came to 9 bases and at J to 5 bases, leaving 11 bases not matched to a gene. There are 16 residues in the CDR3. The CDR3 nucleotides read TGTGCCACCGGCGGACTAGCGGGAGCGGTAAGGGAGACCCAGTACTTC. It is translated as CATGGLAGAVRETQYF.

This clonotype was picked up many times. The V and J genes are TRBV7-2 and TRBJ2-3; D uncertain. Looked up from germline, CDR1 is SGHTA and CDR2 is FQGNSA. Between the trimmed V and J ends, which lost 4 bases and 8 bases, there was a span of 13 bases. The CDR3 sequence is 13 residues long. The CDR3 is CASSSNLDGTQYF. In DNA, the CDR3 is TGTGCCAGCAGCTCCAACCTGGATGGTACGCAGTATTTT.

This clonotype was recorded many times. The chain employs TRBV20-1 and TRBJ1-2; TRBD1 agrees at 9 bases. The V and J ends lost 5 bases and 4 bases, in that order; junction bases with no gene match: 2. The CDR3 spans 12 residues. CDR1 DFQATT and CDR2 SNEGSKA come from the germline V gene (reference sequence). The CDR3 protein is CSAPQGAYGYTF. As DNA, the CDR3 is TGCAGTGCTCCACAGGGGGCCTATGGCTACACCTTC.

This sequence joins TRBV15 and TRBJ1-1, with D maybe TRBD1 (6 bases). The ends were cut back, 1 base at V and 0 bases at J, with 12 bases in the middle. CDR1 is LNHNV, CDR2 YYDKDF, per germline (reference sequence). This CDR3 has 16 amino acids. The DNA for the CDR3 is TGTGCCACCAGCAGAGGGGGGGCGCAGGTGAACACTGAAGCTTTCTTT. Translating it yields CATSRGGAQVNTEAFF.

In its sample, this clonotype was seen many times. The V and J genes are TRBV9 and TRBJ1-1; D is unclear. CDR3 length: 16 amino acids. Trimming removed 4 bases at V and 4 bases at J, with 20 bases between. Germline V CDR1 and CDR2: SGDLS, YYNGEE. This CDR3 reads CASSPVAGLVSTEAFF. The CDR3 region has the DNA TGTGCCAGCAGCCCCGTAGCTGGGCTCGTTTCCACTGAAGCTTTCTTT.

Many counts were recorded for this clonotype. This sequence joins TRBV11-2 and TRBJ2-7, with D possibly matching TRBD1 (7 bases). The CDR3 is 12 residues long. Germline V gives CDR1 SGHAT, CDR2 FQNNGV. The DNA for the CDR3 is TGTGCTGGGGGGAACAGGGGCAACGAGCAGTACTTC. Its protein product is CAGGNRGNEQYF.

This clonotype qualifies as medium-sized. V gene TRBV20-1 combines with J gene TRBJ1-5; possible D gene TRBD1, 5 bases. This CDR3 comprises 13 residues. Germline CDR1 and CDR2: DFQATT and SNEGSKA (reference sequence). V was shortened by 2 bases and J by 5 bases, with 10 bases between the two germline ends. The CDR3 sequence: CSARLGRDQPQHF. CDR3 nucleotide sequence: TGCAGTGCTAGACTCGGCAGGGATCAGCCCCAGCATTTT.

The count of this clonotype is one. A much bigger clone sits one base away, suggesting this may be a read error. The chain recombines TRBV7-2 with TRBJ2-7; a weak D match, TRBD2 (5 bases). CDR3 length: 12 residues. V was cut by 2 bases and J by 6 bases, with 8 bases left in between. Germline V gene lookup returns CDR1 SGHTA and CDR2 FQGNSA. The CDR3 DNA reads as TGTGCCAGCAGCTTAACGGGAACCGAGCAGTACTTC. As protein: CASSLTGTEQYF.

This clonotype was recorded at least ten times. The V gene is TRBV27, the J gene TRBJ2-2; no firm D call. The CDR3 loop spans 13 amino acids. From germline, CDR1 is MNHEY and CDR2 SMNVEV (reference sequence). V was shortened by 5 bases and J by 0 bases, with 4 bases between the two germline ends. The CDR3 region is CASSQTNTGELFF. The CDR3 bases are TGTGCCAGCAGTCAGACGAACACCGGGGAGCTGTTTTTT.

This clonotype was observed many times. The chain couples TRBV10-1 to TRBJ1-5; 7 bases line up with TRBD1. The CDR3 runs to 17 residues. Germline V gene data show CDR1 as WNHNN and CDR2 as SYGVQD (reference sequence). V trimming: 4 bases; J trimming: 0 bases; junction bases outside the gene matches: 9. The CDR3 region is CASSGPTGRASNQPQHF. Written as DNA, the CDR3 is TGCGCCAGCAGTGGGCCGACAGGGCGGGCTAGCAATCAGCCCCAGCATTTT.

The table lists this clonotype with many counts. The V and J genes are TRBV7-2 and TRBJ1-3; 9 positions match TRBD1. This CDR3 has 15 residues. Germline V lookup: CDR1 SGHTA, CDR2 FQGNSA. V dropped 5 bases and J dropped 7; count of bases not matched to a gene: 9. DNA for the CDR3: TGTGCCAGCAGCCTCACACAGGGGGCGGTGAACACCATATATTTT. Translated, it gives CASSLTQGAVNTIYF.

This rearrangement joins TRBV18 to TRBJ2-3, with a possible D match to TRBD2 (5 bases). This CDR3 is 14 amino acids long. Trimming stripped 3 bases from V and 5 bases from J, with 12 bases between. Per germline, CDR1 KGHSH and CDR2 LQKENI. Here the CDR3 DNA reads TGTGCCAGCTCACCTACTAGTTGGGGAGATACGCAGTATTTT. Its protein product is CASSPTSWGDTQYF. Filled out from reference TRBV18 and TRBJ2-3, the complete variable domain reads NAGVMQNPRHLVRRRGQEARLRCSPMKGHSHVYWYRQLPEEGLKFMVYLQKENIIDESGMPKERFSAEFPKEGPSILRIQQVVRGDSAAYFCASSPTSWGDTQYFGPGTRLTVL.

This clonotype was seen only a few times. This may stem from a read error, because a much larger clone lies one nucleotide away. J is TRBJ2-7 and V is TRBV20-1, with D possibly being TRBD2 (6 bases). This CDR3 contains 14 residues. Germline V CDR1 and CDR2: DFQATT, SNEGSKA (reference sequence). The V and J ends lost 2 bases and 7 bases respectively, with 18 bases between them. The CDR3 here is CSARPSPGRKEQYF. The DNA of the CDR3 is TGCAGTGCTAGACCCTCCCCAGGGAGGAAAGAGCAGTACTTC.

This clonotype was seen ten or more times. The J gene is TRBJ2-7, the V gene TRBV6-6; maybe TRBD2 (6 bases). CDR1 is MNHNY, CDR2 SVGAGI, per germline (reference sequence). The CDR3 is 15 amino acids. Trimming took off 0 bases at V and 2 bases at J, with 11 bases between the two ends. The CDR3 sequence: CASSYSRRDTYEQYF. CDR3 in DNA: TGTGCCAGCAGTTACTCAAGGCGGGATACCTACGAGCAGTACTTC.

This clonotype was observed many times. The V gene is TRBV7-2, the J gene TRBJ2-7; 9 nucleotides align to TRBD1. The CDR3 covers 15 residues. Germline lookup yields CDR1 SGHTA and CDR2 FQGNSA. The ends lost 0 bases at V and 4 bases at J; junction bases unmatched: 4. The CDR3: CASSLAGQGFYEQYF. The CDR3 DNA reads TGTGCCAGCAGCTTAGCAGGACAGGGGTTTTACGAGCAGTACTTC.